This T cell receptor (beta chain) was identified during a study of post-analysis software for immune sequencing data. The V and J ends lost 4 bases and 0 bases respectively, with 9 bases between them. Germline CDR1 reads LGHNA; CDR2 reads YNFKEQ. The CDR3 runs to 15 residues. Study findings and constraints: Controls showed lower frequencies than patients for five TRBV segments, and TRBV5-6, TRBV5-1 and TRBV20-1 were among these. Multiple sclerosis patients showed significantly lower normalized Chao1 diversity than controls did.

Researchers reported that TCR beta cDNA libraries carried unique molecular identifiers. The T cell input of roughly 0.95 to 11 million gave about 500,000 cDNA molecules. TCRdb used MiXCR to reprocess the PCR reads, holding one entry per CDR3 protein. The sample has hundreds of thousands of distinct CDR3 sequences, 25% to 30% seen once. The table lists this clonotype with many counts. Its antigen is unknown. The receptor comes from a girl under 18 with multiple sclerosis. The sample consisted of blood. The chain uses TRBV4-2 and TRBJ1-4; tentative D call: TRBD1 (6 bases). In DNA, the CDR3 is TGTGCCAGCAGCCCCCGGACAGCAACTAATGAAAAACTGTTTTTT. The encoded protein is CASSPRTATNEKLFF.